A single sample is the source of the 9 T cell receptor beta chains below, sequenced in a study of cytomegalovirus exposure and HLA in healthy donors. The PCR contained 60 Vbeta and 13 Jbeta primers. The table came from immunoSEQ multiplex PCR; TCRdb's copy has only in-frame clones and leaves some out. The profile covers 150,000 to 200,000 clones, with around 77% appearing a single time and about 1.9% taken by the ten largest. Sample: PBMCs. All receptors come from a man aged 30 to 45 in good health and CMV-seronegative.

The rearrangement joins TRBV9 to TRBJ1-1; D not resolved. CDR1 is SGDLS, CDR2 YYNGEE, per germline. This CDR3 is 17 amino acids long. V was cut by 0 bases and J by 0 bases, with 15 bases left in between. CDR3 nucleotides: TGTGCCAGCAGCGTAGATCCGGTCGGTGGTGTGAACACTGAAGCTTTCTTT. Translating gives CASSVDPVGGVNTEAFF.

Comment on this clone: The same CDR3 arises from other DNA sequences in this sample as well. The chain uses TRBV6-5 and TRBJ2-3, with 7 bases lining up with TRBD2. The CDR3 is 16 amino acids. Germline-derived CDR1 and CDR2 are MNHEY and SVGAGI. V dropped 0 bases and J dropped 0; count of bases not matched to a gene: 3. CDR3: CASSYSILASTDTQYF. The DNA of the CDR3 is TGTGCCAGCAGTTACTCGATACTAGCGAGCACAGATACGCAGTATTTT.

This clone was seen a few times. V and J are TRBV5-5 and TRBJ1-2, with a weak D call TRBD1 (6 bases). The CDR3 consists of 14 residues. CDR1 is SGHKS and CDR2 is YYEKEE in the germline V gene (reference sequence). V was shortened by 4 bases and J by 3 bases, with 13 bases between the two germline ends. The CDR3 DNA sequence: TGTGCCAGCAGCCGCGCAGGGGTAGACTATGGCTACACCTTC. Translation gives CASSRAGVDYGYTF.

This clone occurred a few times. The chain has TRBV5-4 and TRBJ2-1, with D perhaps TRBD1 (6 bases). Trimming removed 4 bases at V and 0 bases at J, with 14 bases between. This CDR3 comprises 16 residues. CDR1 and CDR2 from the germline V gene are SGHNT and YYREEE (reference sequence). CDR3 DNA sequence: TGTGCCAGCAGCGGGGGCCCAGGCCGCTCCTACAATGAGCAGTTCTTC. This encodes CASSGGPGRSYNEQFF.

This chain connects TRBV7-9 to TRBJ2-2; tentatively, D is TRBD2 (6 bases). Germline V gene sequence: CDR1 SEHNR, CDR2 FQNEAQ (reference sequence). Trimming removed 0 bases from V and 6 bases from J, with 11 bases in between. The CDR3 spans 15 residues. CDR3 region: CASSLAIPGAGELFF. DNA for the CDR3: TGTGCCAGCAGCTTAGCAATTCCGGGAGCCGGGGAGCTGTTTTTT.

V is TRBV11-2 and J is TRBJ2-1; 9 bases fit TRBD2. Germline lookup yields CDR1 SGHAT and CDR2 FQNNGV. The CDR3 has 13 residues. J was trimmed by 9 bases and V by 5 bases; bases with no gene match: 5. For the CDR3, the DNA is TGTGCCAGCAGCCCCAGACTAGCGGCTGAGCAGTTCTTC. It yields the protein CASSPRLAAEQFF.

The chain has TRBV10-3 and TRBJ2-2, with D uncertain. The germline V and J ends were trimmed by 3 bases and 3 bases, with 8 bases remaining between them. CDR1 is ENHRY and CDR2 is SYGVKD in the germline V gene. The CDR3 extends over 14 amino acids. Here the CDR3 DNA reads TGTGCCATCAGTGATTTTGTAGACACCGGGGAGCTGTTTTTT. Translation gives CAISDFVDTGELFF.

CDR3 amino acids: CASSARAGTVSYEQYF. The CDR3 region has the DNA TGTGCCAGCAGTGCAAGAGCCGGGACAGTATCCTACGAGCAGTACTTC. The V gene is TRBV28, the J gene TRBJ2-7, with 7 nucleotides matching TRBD1. The CDR3 loop spans 16 amino acids. CDR1 and CDR2 (germline): MDHEN, SYDVKM. Trimming at V came to 5 bases and at J to 1 base, leaving 11 bases not matched to a gene.

The chain is built from TRBV28 and TRBJ1-1; no firm D call. The CDR3 runs 13 residues. Trimming took 2 bases from V and 0 from J, leaving 4 bases between them. CDR1 is MDHEN, CDR2 SYDVKM, per germline. DNA for the CDR3: TGTGCCAGCAGTTTACTCCTGAACACTGAAGCTTTCTTT. Its protein product is CASSLLLNTEAFF. Based on the CDR3 plus reference TRBV28 and TRBJ1-1, the full variable domain is DVKVTQSSRYLVKRTGEKVFLECVQDMDHENMFWYRQDPGLGLRLIYFSYDVKMKEKGDIPEGYSVSREKKERFSLILESASTNQTSMYLCASSLLLNTEAFFGQGTRLTVV.